The next 26 T cell receptor beta chains were all read from a single sample in a study of blood T cell repertoires in COVID-19. The data were produced by immunoSEQ multiplex PCR, yet TCRdb's version contains in-frame clones alone and is incomplete. The repertoire has 180,000 or so clones, roughly four fifths of them found once; the top ten carry 11%. The sequencing input was PBMCs or T cells enriched from blood (not recorded which). The receptors here all came from a man aged 45-65 years who had recovered from COVID-19.

This clone showed up just once. The genes are TRBV14 and TRBJ1-6; tentative D call: TRBD1 (5 bases). Trimming pared 7 bases from V and 8 bases from J, leaving 12 bases between. The CDR3 contains 13 residues. CDR1 SGHDN and CDR2 FVKESK come from the germline V gene. The CDR3 DNA is TGTGCCAGCACTGGCAGGGATTATTCACCCCTCCACTTT. Residues: CASTGRDYSPLHF.

This chain's CDR3 is CASSRNTEAFF. The DNA of the CDR3 is TGTGCCAGCAGTCGGAACACTGAAGCTTTCTTT. The chain links TRBV14 to TRBJ1-1; D uncertain. This CDR3 is built from 11 residues. Germline loops: CDR1 SGHDN, CDR2 FVKESK. The germline V and J ends were trimmed by 6 bases and 1 base, with 3 bases remaining between them.

V usage is TRBV7-9 and J usage is TRBJ1-1; D is unresolved. V was cut by 5 bases and J by 1 base, with 17 bases left in between. This CDR3 is 16 amino acids long. In germline, CDR1 is SEHNR, CDR2 FQNEAQ (reference sequence). The CDR3 DNA sequence: TGTGCCAGCAGCGAAAGTGGACTGAAGGGGAACACTGAAGCTTTCTTT. Protein product: CASSESGLKGNTEAFF.

This clone turned up a few times. This chain connects TRBV28 to TRBJ2-1; TRBD1 might be the D (6 bases). Germline CDR1 reads MDHEN; CDR2 reads SYDVKM. V shed 2 bases and J shed 3 bases, with 11 bases lying between them. This CDR3 contains 15 residues. This chain's CDR3 is CASSLVGQLYNEQFF. CDR3 in DNA: TGTGCCAGCAGTTTAGTCGGACAGCTCTACAATGAGCAGTTCTTC.

Only one count was recorded for this clone. The chain joins TRBV20-1 to TRBJ1-5; no firm D call. Trimming took off 3 bases at V and 4 bases at J, with 7 bases between the two ends. Germline V CDR1 and CDR2: DFQATT, SNEGSKA (reference sequence). This CDR3 spans 12 amino acids. CDR3 protein: CSASTGNQPQHF. Written as DNA, the CDR3 is TGCAGTGCTAGTACGGGGAATCAGCCCCAGCATTTT.

In this sample, this clone turned up once. This rearrangement joins TRBV10-2 to TRBJ2-3, with 7 bases matching TRBD2. The V and J ends lost 7 bases and 2 bases, in that order; junction bases with no gene match: 9. Germline CDR1 is WSHSY and CDR2 is SAAADI. The CDR3 has 15 amino acids. Written as DNA, the CDR3 is TGCGCCAGCAAGGCCCTAGCGGAAGACACAGATACGCAGTATTTT. This codes for CASKALAEDTDTQYF.

The chain recombines TRBV4-2 with TRBJ2-3, with D tentatively TRBD1 (5 bases). Germline lookup yields CDR1 LGHNA and CDR2 YNFKEQ. V was cut by 4 bases and J by 4 bases, with 12 bases left in between. This CDR3 region has 14 residues. The DNA for the CDR3 is TGTGCCAGCAGCCCCGTTTTAGGGGCAGATACGCAGTATTTT. This codes for CASSPVLGADTQYF.

The CDR3 nucleotides read TGTGCCAGCAGTCCGGGGACAGGGGTGAAGGCCGGGGAGCTGTTTTTT. The encoded protein is CASSPGTGVKAGELFF. V usage is TRBV28 and J usage is TRBJ2-2; 10 bases match TRBD1. Germline V gene lookup returns CDR1 MDHEN and CDR2 SYDVKM. V lost 5 bases, J lost 6 bases, and 9 bases stayed unmatched. The CDR3 contains 16 residues.

The chain is built from TRBV7-2 and TRBJ2-1, with 9 bases matching TRBD2. The CDR3 extends over 14 amino acids. With V trimmed by 5 bases and J by 8 bases, 7 bases remained unmatched. Germline CDR1 SGHTA, CDR2 FQGNSA. The CDR3 sequence: CASSPRAGGDEQFF. The CDR3 DNA reads as TGTGCCAGCAGCCCAAGAGCGGGGGGCGATGAGCAGTTCTTC.

The chain combines TRBV6-5 with TRBJ2-7; perhaps TRBD1 as D (6 bases). The CDR3 length is 14 residues. Trimming cost V 5 bases and J 2 bases, with 13 bases left between them. Germline V lookup: CDR1 MNHEY, CDR2 SVGAGI. In nucleotides, the CDR3 is TGTGCCAGCAGTCGGGACACCCCCCCCTACGAGCAGTACTTC. Translated, it gives CASSRDTPPYEQYF.

The rearrangement uses TRBV23-1 and TRBJ2-5; maybe TRBD1 (5 bases). TRBV23-1 qualifies as an ORF whose function is uncertain. This CDR3 spans 15 amino acids. Trimming left V 8 bases short and J 3 bases short, with 19 bases between. The CDR3 sequence: CASPPLRQKKETQYF. DNA for the CDR3: TGCGCCAGCCCCCCCCTCCGACAGAAAAAAGAGACCCAGTACTTC.

The V gene is TRBV5-1, the J gene TRBJ2-7, with 7 bases identical to TRBD2. The V gene end was trimmed by 4 bases and the J gene end by 3 bases; junction bases not matched to a gene: 10. Germline V gene data show CDR1 as SGHRS and CDR2 as YFSETQ. The CDR3 is 15 amino acids. As DNA, the CDR3 is TGCGCCAGCAGCGTGGGGGGAGGGCCTTTCTACGAGCAGTACTTC. This encodes CASSVGGGPFYEQYF.

The chain employs TRBV27 and TRBJ1-3; no clear D gene. The CDR3 loop spans 15 amino acids. CDR1 and CDR2 (germline): MNHEY, SMNVEV (reference sequence). Trimming pared 0 bases from V and 0 bases from J, leaving 6 bases between. The CDR3 DNA reads TGTGCCAGCAGTTTATCCGGGGTCTCTGGAAACACCATATATTTT. Protein sequence: CASSLSGVSGNTIYF.

The chain joins TRBV9 to TRBJ1-4; TRBD1 aligns across 9 bases. Germline trimming cut 0 bases from V and 11 bases from J; bases unmatched to any gene: 11. This CDR3 spans 16 amino acids. Germline V gene sequence: CDR1 SGDLS, CDR2 YYNGEE. CDR3 DNA sequence: TGTGCCAGCAGCGTAGGATGGACAGGGGAGTCCGGGAAACTGTTTTTT. Translating gives CASSVGWTGESGKLFF.

V usage is TRBV5-1 and J usage is TRBJ2-1, with 7 bases that match TRBD1. Per the germline V gene, CDR1 is SGHRS and CDR2 is YFSETQ. V lost 4 bases and J lost 5; bases outside the gene matches: 6. The CDR3 extends over 14 amino acids. As DNA, the CDR3 is TGCGCCAGCAGCCGGACAGGCCTCAACAATGAGCAGTTCTTC. Encoded protein: CASSRTGLNNEQFF.

The gene calls are TRBV19 and TRBJ2-5; TRBD2 matches at 10 bases. With V trimmed by 9 bases and J by 5 bases, 6 bases remained unmatched. The germline CDR1 and CDR2 sequences are LNHDA and SQIVND (reference sequence). The CDR3 totals 13 residues. CDR3 loop: CASSGGGRETQYF. CDR3 bases: TGTGCCAGCAGCGGGGGGGGTCGGGAGACCCAGTACTTC. Supplemented by reference TRBV19 and TRBJ2-5, the full variable domain reads DGGITQSPKYLFRKEGQNVTLSCEQNLNHDAMYWYRQDPGQGLRLIYYSQIVNDFQKGDIAEGYSVSREKKESFPLTVTSAQKNPTAFYLCASSGGGRETQYFGPGTRLLVL.

The gene calls are TRBV11-3 and TRBJ1-1; TRBD1 aligns across 8 bases. Germline V gene data show CDR1 as SGHNT and CDR2 as YENEEA. The CDR3 length is 15 residues. The V segment lost 4 bases and the J segment 1 base; nucleotides outside the gene matches: 5. The DNA for the CDR3 is TGTGCCAGCAGCTCCTGGACAGGGCGGAACACTGAAGCTTTCTTT. Encoded protein: CASSSWTGRNTEAFF.

The CDR3 DNA reads TGTGCCAGCAGCCAGGGCGGGGAGCTGTTTTTT. Protein sequence: CASSQGGELFF. The V call is TRBV28, the J call TRBJ2-2, with D perhaps TRBD1 (5 bases). The CDR3 runs 11 residues. With 6 bases removed from V and 7 bases from J, the gap between germline ends came to 6 bases. Germline V gives CDR1 MDHEN, CDR2 SYDVKM.

V and J are TRBV7-9 and TRBJ1-5; D is ambiguous. Trimming removed 3 bases from V and 0 bases from J, with 3 bases in between. The CDR3 spans 13 residues. Germline assignment: CDR1 SEHNR and CDR2 FQNEAQ (reference sequence). CDR3 nucleotide sequence: TGTGCCAGCAGCTTTAATAGCAATCAGCCCCAGCATTTT. Amino acid sequence: CASSFNSNQPQHF.

The chain recombines TRBV5-1 with TRBJ2-2; possible D gene TRBD2, 5 bases. Between the trimmed V and J ends, which lost 5 bases and 4 bases, there was a span of 15 bases. This CDR3 contains 15 residues. Germline V gene sequence: CDR1 SGHRS, CDR2 YFSETQ. CDR3: CASRGGGWVTGELFF. DNA of the CDR3: TGCGCCAGCAGGGGCGGAGGCTGGGTCACCGGGGAGCTGTTTTTT. Drawing the rest from reference TRBV5-1 and TRBJ2-2, the complete variable domain is KAGVTQTPRYLIKTRGQQVTLSCSPISGHRSVSWYQQTPGQGLQFLFEYFSETQRNKGNFPGRFSGRQFSNSRSEMNVSTLELGDSALYLCASRGGGWVTGELFFGEGSRLTVL.

The rearrangement links TRBV6-5 to TRBJ1-6, with 8 bases that match TRBD1. Unmatched junction bases numbered 0, after V lost 6 bases and J lost 8 bases. The germline CDR1 and CDR2 sequences are MNHEY and SVGAGI. The CDR3 loop spans 12 amino acids. CDR3 in amino acids: CASRDRDSPLHF. DNA for the CDR3: TGTGCCAGCAGGGACAGGGATTCACCCCTCCACTTT.

V and J are TRBV28 and TRBJ1-6; D not certain. This CDR3 spans 12 amino acids. V shed 5 bases and J shed 7 bases, with 6 bases lying between them. Germline V CDR1 and CDR2: MDHEN, SYDVKM. CDR3 in DNA: TGTGCCAGCAGTCAACTAAATTCACCCCTCCACTTT. This gives the protein CASSQLNSPLHF.

This chain joins TRBV27 and TRBJ1-5, with TRBD1 matching over 8 bases. Per the germline V gene, CDR1 is MNHEY and CDR2 is SMNVEV (reference sequence). Trimming removed 5 bases from V and 4 bases from J; junction bases left unmatched: 7. The CDR3 sequence is 15 residues long. CDR3 sequence: CASSPDRAWNQPQHF. CDR3 coding DNA: TGTGCCAGCAGTCCGGACAGGGCCTGGAATCAGCCCCAGCATTTT.

This clone was seen only once. The chain has TRBV11-2 and TRBJ2-1; TRBD1 is a possible D gene (6 bases). With 7 bases removed from V and 3 bases from J, the gap between germline ends came to 13 bases. This CDR3 is 14 amino acids long. Germline V gene data show CDR1 as SGHAT and CDR2 as FQNNGV. CDR3 bases: TGTGCCAGCATCCAATTGGACAGCTACAATGAGCAGTTCTTC. Translated: CASIQLDSYNEQFF.

The genes are TRBV13 and TRBJ2-5, with D possibly TRBD2 on 6 matching bases. This CDR3 has 14 residues. Trimming took off 5 bases at V and 5 bases at J, with 15 bases between the two ends. Germline-derived CDR1 and CDR2 are PRHDT and FYEKMQ (reference sequence). The CDR3: CASSDTSRWETQYF. The CDR3 DNA follows: TGTGCCAGCAGCGACACTAGCCGGTGGGAGACCCAGTACTTC.

The chain carries TRBV7-9 and TRBJ1-1; weak D call: TRBD1 (6 bases). V lost 7 bases and J lost 2, with 17 bases in between. The CDR3 consists of 15 residues. The germline CDR1 and CDR2 sequences are SEHNR and FQNEAQ (reference sequence). CDR3 protein: CASIRPGQINTEAFF. The CDR3 bases are TGTGCCAGCATAAGACCCGGACAGATAAACACTGAAGCTTTCTTT.